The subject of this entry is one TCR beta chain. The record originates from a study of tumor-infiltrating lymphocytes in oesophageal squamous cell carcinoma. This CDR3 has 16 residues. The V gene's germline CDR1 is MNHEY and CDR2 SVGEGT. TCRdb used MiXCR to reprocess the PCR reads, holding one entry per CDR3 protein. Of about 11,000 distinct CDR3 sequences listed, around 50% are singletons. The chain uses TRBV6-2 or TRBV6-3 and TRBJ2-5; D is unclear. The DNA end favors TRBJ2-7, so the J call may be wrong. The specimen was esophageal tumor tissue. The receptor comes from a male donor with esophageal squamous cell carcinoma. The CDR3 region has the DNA TGTGCCAGCAGTTACCCTTGGGATGAGACGACCTACGAGCAGTACTTC. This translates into CASSYPWDETTYEQYF.